Listed below are T cell receptor beta chains from one sample, sequenced in a study of cytomegalovirus exposure and HLA in healthy donors. Here immunoSEQ multiplex PCR was the method, and the copy in TCRdb shows in-frame clones only, minus some. The top ten hold about 1.4% of the sample, which has about 160,000 clones, 82% seen once. Material for sequencing was PBMCs. These receptors were taken from a girl aged 10-17 years in good health and CMV-seropositive. Each CDR3 is given with its conserved first and last residue. The order of the fields is V gene, clone size, J gene, D gene, CDR3 length, CDR3 DNA, CDR3 protein. A D gene is named only where the DNA matches it firmly. Size tells how often a clone was seen (once, few, many) or the class of an expanded clone, and some rows leave it out.

TRBV27	-	TRBJ1-4	TRBD1	16	TGTGCCAGCAGTCCCGATCGGACAGGGGGATTTGAAAAACTGTTTTTT	CASSPDRTGGFEKLFF
TRBV19	once	TRBJ1-2	-	13	TGTGCCAGTAAGGTCAGGGTGAACTATGGCTACACCTTC	CASKVRVNYGYTF
TRBV28	-	TRBJ1-2	-	13	TGTGCCAGCAGTGATGAGGCTAACTATGGCTACACCTTC	CASSDEANYGYTF
TRBV4-2	-	TRBJ2-3	TRBD2	15	TGTGCCAGCAGCCGACCTAGCGGGAGGACCGATACGCAGTATTTT	CASSRPSGRTDTQYF
TRBV30	once	TRBJ1-1	-	11	TGTGCCTGGGGAGGAGAGCCGGTGGCTTTCTTT	CAWGGEPVAFF
TRBV30	-	TRBJ2-5	TRBD2	15	TGTGCCTGGAGGGGACTAGCAATCTATAAAGAGACCCAGTACTTC	CAWRGLAIYKETQYF
TRBV19	-	TRBJ2-1	-	19	TGTGCCAGTAGAGGTGGGGAGGCCTTCCATCTCTACCGGGGGAATGAGCAGTTCTTC	CASRGGEAFHLYRGNEQFF
TRBV7-6	-	TRBJ1-1	-	15	TGTGCCAGCAGCTTGAGGCCCAGGGAGAACACTGAAGCTTTCTTT	CASSLRPRENTEAFF
TRBV28	-	TRBJ2-1	-	14	TGTGCCAGCAGTTTGACGGGGGCCTACAATGAGCAGTTCTTC	CASSLTGAYNEQFF
TRBV7-9	-	TRBJ2-3	TRBD2	14	TGTGCCAGCAGCTCCCCGGGACTAGGTGATACGCAGTATTTT	CASSSPGLGDTQYF
TRBV29-1	-	TRBJ2-3	TRBD2	15	TGCAGCGTTGAAAATAGCGGGAGTGGCACAGATACGCAGTATTTT	CSVENSGSGTDTQYF
TRBV6-5	-	TRBJ2-7	-	15	TGTGCCAGCAGCAGGAACTTCGTTGGCCCTTACGAGCAGTACTTC	CASSRNFVGPYEQYF
TRBV21-1	-	TRBJ1-2	-	16	TGTGCCAGCAGCAAAGTCGGGGACAGGGGGTTCTATGGCTACACCTTC	CASSKVGDRGFYGYTF
TRBV7-2	-	TRBJ2-7	TRBD2	17	TGTGCCAGCAGCTTAGTAGGGGGAGCGGGGGGGGCGTACGAGCAGTACTTC	CASSLVGGAGGAYEQYF
TRBV7-2	-	TRBJ2-5	TRBD2	13	TGTGCCAGCAGCTTTGGACTAGCGGAGACCCAGTACTTC	CASSFGLAETQYF
TRBV6-5	-	TRBJ1-2	TRBD1	13	TGTGCCAGCATTGGACAGGGAAGTGATGGCTACACCTTC	CASIGQGSDGYTF
TRBV4-3	once	TRBJ1-2	-	12	TGCGCCAGCAGCCAAGATCATGGCGGCTACACCTTC	CASSQDHGGYTF
TRBV6-5	few	TRBJ2-7	TRBD2	15	TGTGCCAGCAGTTACAAGGGACTAGCTCCCCACGAGCAGTACTTC	CASSYKGLAPHEQYF
TRBV5-8	-	TRBJ1-1	TRBD1	14	TGTGCCAGCAGCTTGGTGGACAGGCACACTGAAGCTTTCTTT	CASSLVDRHTEAFF
TRBV29-1	-	TRBJ1-1	-	12	TGCAGCGTTGAGCGTGGGAACACTGAAGCTTTCTTT	CSVERGNTEAFF
TRBV5-1	-	TRBJ1-3	-	15	TGCGCCAGCAGCTTGGTTCCAGGGTCTGGAAACACCATATATTTT	CASSLVPGSGNTIYF
TRBV5-4	-	TRBJ2-5	TRBD1	15	TGTGCCAGCAGCTTGCATGGACAGGTTGGAGAGACCCAGTACTTC	CASSLHGQVGETQYF
TRBV9	-	TRBJ1-2	TRBD1	13	TGTGCCAGCAGCGCTCTACAGGGGAATGGCTACACCTTC	CASSALQGNGYTF
TRBV5-4	-	TRBJ2-5	-	15	TGTGCCAGCAGCTTGGTGGGGCGTCCAGGGGAGACCCAGTACTTC	CASSLVGRPGETQYF
TRBV7-3	once	TRBJ2-1	-	17	TGTGCCAGCAGCCCGGCAGGGGGGGGACAGGCAGAAGATGAGCAGTTCTTC	CASSPAGGGQAEDEQFF
TRBV9	-	TRBJ2-5	-	15	TGTGCCAGCAGCGGAGGACAGACTACTCAAGAGACCCAGTACTTC	CASSGGQTTQETQYF
TRBV18	-	TRBJ2-7	-	17	TGTGCCAGCTCACTAAATGAGGGACAGCCGACTAGGGACGAGCAGTACTTC	CASSLNEGQPTRDEQYF
TRBV6-6	-	TRBJ2-5	TRBD2	16	TGTGCCAGCAGTTACGATCTAGCGGGTTACCAAGAGACCCAGTACTTC	CASSYDLAGYQETQYF
TRBV6-6	few	TRBJ2-7	TRBD1	14	TGTGCCAGCGCAACGGGACAGGGACCCTACGAGCAGTACTTC	CASATGQGPYEQYF
TRBV2	-	TRBJ1-5	TRBD1	17	TGTGCCAGCAGTGAACTAGGGACAGGTAATTACAATCAGCCCCAGCATTTT	CASSELGTGNYNQPQHF
TRBV4-3	-	TRBJ1-3	-	15	TGCGCCAGCAGCCAACGTTTAGCTAGTGGAAACACCATATATTTT	CASSQRLASGNTIYF
TRBV5-4	few	TRBJ2-3	TRBD2	18	TGTGCCAGCAGCCGACCTGGACTAGCGGGGGCCGGGGGTTTGACGCAGTATTTT	CASSRPGLAGAGGLTQYF
TRBV7-6	-	TRBJ1-5	-	14	TGTGCCAGCAGCTTAGAAGGGGTGGATCAGCCCCAGCATTTT	CASSLEGVDQPQHF
TRBV6-4	-	TRBJ2-1	TRBD2	14	TGTGCCAAGGGGGGGCTAGCGGGAGGTAATGAGCAGTTCTTC	CAKGGLAGGNEQFF
TRBV5-1	-	TRBJ2-7	-	12	TGCGCCAGCAGCTTAGGTCGGGGCGAGCAGTACTTC	CASSLGRGEQYF
TRBV5-4	-	TRBJ1-2	TRBD1	12	TGTGCCAGCAGCACGGACAGGTTCGGCTACACCTTC	CASSTDRFGYTF
TRBV13	-	TRBJ2-7	TRBD1	15	TGTGCCAGCAGCTTACCGGGACAGGGGATCCCCGAGCAGTACTTC	CASSLPGQGIPEQYF
TRBV5-1	-	TRBJ2-1	TRBD2	19	TGCGCCAGCAGCTTCCCCCTCTTCTTAGCGGGAGGGTCCTACAATGAGCAGTTCTTC	CASSFPLFLAGGSYNEQFF
TRBV18	-	TRBJ1-2	-	14	TGTGCCAGCTCACCACGAGTCCCGGACTATGGCTACACCTTC	CASSPRVPDYGYTF
TRBV9	-	TRBJ2-1	TRBD2	17	TGTGCCAGCAGCACCTTTAGCGGGAGGGCGTCCTACAATGAGCAGTTCTTC	CASSTFSGRASYNEQFF
TRBV9	once	TRBJ1-2	-	17	TGTGCCAGCAGCGTAGGGAGTATCCAGGGCGGGATCTATGGCTACACCTTC	CASSVGSIQGGIYGYTF
TRBV7-8	-	TRBJ1-2	-	13	TGTGCCAGCAGCCCCGACAGTGACTATGGCTACACCTTC	CASSPDSDYGYTF
TRBV5-4	-	TRBJ1-2	TRBD1	12	TGTGCCAGCAGCGCGACAGGGAATGGCTACACCTTC	CASSATGNGYTF
TRBV11-3	-	TRBJ2-5	-	15	TGTGCCAGCAGCCCTGCCGGGGTCGGGGAAGAGACCCAGTACTTC	CASSPAGVGEETQYF
TRBV11-2	few	TRBJ2-5	TRBD2	16	TGTGCCAGCAGCTTAGTTGGGACGGGGGGGCAAGAGACCCAGTACTTC	CASSLVGTGGQETQYF